One sample yielded the 32 T cell receptor beta chains listed below, sequenced in a study of response to subunit inactivated influenza vaccine. TCRdb redid the calling of the RT-PCR reads with MiXCR, one entry per CDR3 protein. The data contain 750,000 to 850,000 distinct CDR3 sequences, 18% of them singletons. The starting material was PBMCs from blood, obtained about 5 days after vaccination. These receptors originate from a man aged 45 to 65 who received an inactivated influenza vaccine.

The V and J genes are TRBV5-1 and TRBJ1-1, with TRBD1 matching over 10 bases. The germline V gene encodes CDR1 SGHRS and CDR2 YFSETQ. The CDR3 extends over 14 amino acids. V lost 4 bases and J lost 6; bases outside the gene matches: 6. This CDR3 is CASSIAGTGAEAFF. In nucleotides, the CDR3 is TGCGCCAGCAGCATAGCCGGGACAGGGGCTGAAGCTTTCTTT.

V usage is TRBV5-1 and J usage is TRBJ2-2, with 7 bases identical to TRBD1. This CDR3 spans 15 amino acids. V shed 4 bases, J shed 2 bases, and the junction held 5 bases outside the gene matches. Germline V CDR1 and CDR2: SGHRS, YFSETQ. CDR3 DNA: TGCGCCAGCAGCCGCCGACAGGGCAACACCGGGGAGCTGTTTTTT. Translating it yields CASSRRQGNTGELFF. The full variable domain, with the rest looked up from reference TRBV5-1 and TRBJ2-2, is KAGVTQTPRYLIKTRGQQVTLSCSPISGHRSVSWYQQTPGQGLQFLFEYFSETQRNKGNFPGRFSGRQFSNSRSEMNVSTLELGDSALYLCASSRRQGNTGELFFGEGSRLTVL.

The chain has TRBV7-2 and TRBJ2-1, with TRBD2 matching 7 bases. CDR1 and CDR2 (germline): SGHTA, FQGNSA. V shed 6 bases, J shed 11 bases, and the junction held 10 bases outside the gene matches. The CDR3 is 13 residues long. The CDR3 DNA sequence: TGTGCCAGCAGTTCCCTAGCGGCTGTAAAGCAGTTCTTC. This codes for CASSSLAAVKQFF.

This clonotype was seen a handful of times. The rearrangement joins TRBV5-6 to TRBJ2-7; TRBD1 might be the D (6 bases). The V gene lost 0 bases and the J gene lost 4 bases, with 14 bases spanning the gap. Looked up from germline, CDR1 is SGHDT and CDR2 is YYEEEE. This CDR3 has 15 amino acids. The CDR3 DNA sequence: TGTGCCAGCAGCTTGGAGGACAGTTCATTTTACGAGCAGTACTTC. Translating gives CASSLEDSSFYEQYF. Based on the CDR3 plus reference TRBV5-6 and TRBJ2-7, the full variable domain is DAGVTQSPTHLIKTRGQQVTLRCSPKSGHDTVSWYQQALGQGPQFIFQYYEEEERQRGNFPDRFSGHQFPNYSSELNVNALLLGDSALYLCASSLEDSSFYEQYFGPGTRLTVT.

This clonotype occurred a few times. The DNA for the CDR3 is TGCAGCGTTGAACCTGGACTGGAGGGGTATGACTACGAGCAGTACTTC. Translating gives CSVEPGLEGYDYEQYF. The rearrangement links TRBV29-1 to TRBJ2-7; TRBD2 might be the D (6 bases). Germline V gives CDR1 SQVTM, CDR2 ANQGSEA. The CDR3 loop spans 16 amino acids. V lost 2 bases and J lost 3, with 20 bases in between.

The chain recombines TRBV29-1 with TRBJ2-4, with 7 bases aligning to TRBD2. With V trimmed by 7 bases and J by 8 bases, 8 bases remained unmatched. This CDR3 contains 12 residues. Germline CDR1 and CDR2: SQVTM and ANQGSEA. The CDR3 DNA reads TGCAGCGCTCGGGGAGGGCGGGACATTCAGTACTTC. Translation: CSARGGRDIQYF.

This clonotype was observed a few times. V is TRBV5-6 and J is TRBJ1-1; maybe TRBD1 (6 bases). Germline-derived CDR1 and CDR2 are SGHDT and YYEEEE. V was shortened by 0 bases and J by 3 bases, with 15 bases between the two germline ends. The CDR3 is 16 residues long. CDR3 in DNA: TGTGCCAGCAGCTTGGTCAGGGGATATGGGTACACTGAAGCTTTCTTT. Translating gives CASSLVRGYGYTEAFF.

The DNA for the CDR3 is TGTGCCAGCAGGAACGACGGAAACTATGGCTACACCTTC. The encoded protein is CASRNDGNYGYTF. The rearrangement uses TRBV12-3 or TRBV12-4 and TRBJ1-2; no firm D call. The CDR3 is 13 amino acids. Trimming left V 6 bases short and J 2 bases short, with 10 bases between.

The genes are TRBV12-3 or TRBV12-4 and TRBJ2-1, with 7 bases that match TRBD1. The CDR3 sequence is 16 residues long. V gave up 1 base and J gave up 0 bases; unmatched junction bases: 3. Written as DNA, the CDR3 is TGTGCCAGCAGTTTAGGGCCAGGGGGCTCCTACAATGAGCAGTTCTTC. Translating gives CASSLGPGGSYNEQFF.

The genes are TRBV6-5 and TRBJ2-5; 8 positions match TRBD2. Trimming took 3 bases from V and 1 from J; bases not matched to a gene: 7. CDR1 MNHEY and CDR2 SVGAGI come from the germline V gene. The length of the CDR3 is 16 residues. The CDR3 sequence is CASSYGSGATQETQYF. The CDR3 bases are TGTGCCAGCAGTTATGGTAGCGGGGCCACCCAAGAGACCCAGTACTTC.

The sample holds many counts of this clonotype. V gene TRBV7-9 combines with J gene TRBJ1-2, with D unresolved. From germline, CDR1 is SEHNR and CDR2 FQNEAQ (reference sequence). V lost 6 bases to trimming and J lost 4 bases, with 18 bases between them. The CDR3 extends over 15 amino acids. The CDR3 DNA is TGTGCCAGCAGTAACCCGGGCGAGGGCTCCTATGGCTACACCTTC. Protein: CASSNPGEGSYGYTF.

This chain uses TRBV7-2 with TRBJ1-1; D is uncertain. The CDR3 sequence is 14 residues long. CDR1 and CDR2 from the germline V gene are SGHTA and FQGNSA. Trimming left V 7 bases short and J 2 bases short, with 14 bases between. The CDR3 DNA reads as TGTGCCAGCACCCCGGGTGGGGTCAACACTGAAGCTTTCTTT. This gives the protein CASTPGGVNTEAFF.

The V and J genes are TRBV12-5 and TRBJ2-1, with TRBD2 identical over 8 bases. V shed 1 base and J 4 bases; nucleotides not matched to a gene: 9. Germline V gene sequence: CDR1 LGHNT, CDR2 FRNRAP. The CDR3 runs 17 residues. The CDR3 is CASGLGGVGLAYNEQFF. The CDR3 DNA reads TGTGCTAGTGGTTTGGGGGGGGTCGGACTAGCTTACAATGAGCAGTTCTTC.

This clonotype occurred a few times. This chain connects TRBV5-1 to TRBJ2-7; 9 positions match TRBD1. Germline CDR1 SGHRS, CDR2 YFSETQ. V lost 4 bases to trimming and J lost 5 bases; unmatched junction nucleotides: 10. The CDR3 length is 15 residues. CDR3 DNA: TGCGCCAGCAGCCCTACCGGGACAGGGAACCACGAGCAGTACTTC. Its protein product is CASSPTGTGNHEQYF.

The V call is TRBV20-1, the J call TRBJ2-1; TRBD1 matches 7 bases. The CDR3 runs 12 residues. Trimming at V came to 6 bases and at J to 6 bases, leaving 5 bases not matched to a gene. Germline V gene sequence: CDR1 DFQATT, CDR2 SNEGSKA (reference sequence). CDR3 in amino acids: CSADRVRNEQFF. CDR3 nucleotide sequence: TGCAGTGCCGACAGGGTGCGCAATGAGCAGTTCTTC.

This clonotype was detected once. This chain joins TRBV6-5 and TRBJ1-5; unclear D gene. Germline-derived CDR1 and CDR2 are MNHEY and SVGAGI. V lost 3 bases, J lost 1 base, and 13 bases lay in between. The CDR3 spans 16 residues. CDR3 protein: CASSYSGGMSNQPQHF. In DNA form, the CDR3 reads TGTGCCAGCAGTTATAGTGGAGGGATGAGCAATCAGCCCCAGCATTTT.

This rearrangement joins TRBV3-1 to TRBJ2-1, with D possibly TRBD2 on 6 matching bases. V lost 4 bases, J lost 4 bases, and 17 bases lay in between. Germline CDR1 LGHDT, CDR2 YNNKEL (reference sequence). The CDR3 extends over 16 amino acids. CDR3 loop: CASSRPGNGGYNEQFF. The CDR3 nucleotides are TGTGCCAGCAGCCGGCCGGGGAACGGGGGTTACAATGAGCAGTTCTTC.

This sequence joins TRBV4-1 and TRBJ2-7; no clear D gene. This CDR3 comprises 15 residues. The V gene lost 1 base and the J gene lost 4 bases, with 14 bases spanning the gap. CDR1 is MGHRA, CDR2 YSYEKL, per germline. The CDR3 DNA is TGCGCCAGCAGCCAAGCAGTAGGACGAATTTACGAGCAGTACTTC. Translated, it gives CASSQAVGRIYEQYF.

The chain is built from TRBV7-2 and TRBJ2-7; TRBD2 matches at 10 bases. J was trimmed by 5 bases and V by 5 bases; bases with no gene match: 9. The CDR3 spans 15 residues. The germline V gene encodes CDR1 SGHTA and CDR2 FQGNSA. CDR3 residues: CASSLTSGGANEQYF. In DNA form, the CDR3 reads TGTGCCAGCAGCCTTACCAGCGGGGGGGCCAACGAGCAGTACTTC. Variable domain in full (rest from reference TRBV7-2 and TRBJ2-7): GAGVSQSPSNKVTEKGKDVELRCDPISGHTALYWYRQSLGQGLEFLIYFQGNSAPDKSGLPSDRFSAERTGGSVSTLTIQRTQQEDSAVYLCASSLTSGGANEQYFGPGTRLTVT.

This clonotype was picked up a small number of times. The chain joins TRBV20-1 to TRBJ2-7, with 7 bases that match TRBD2. The trim removed 2 bases at V and 1 base at J, leaving 8 bases unmatched. CDR3 size: 15 residues. CDR1 DFQATT and CDR2 SNEGSKA come from the germline V gene (reference sequence). This chain's CDR3 is CSARRLAPLSYEQYF. CDR3 coding DNA: TGCAGTGCTAGAAGACTAGCTCCCCTTTCCTACGAGCAGTACTTC.

This clonotype was recorded many times. V and J are TRBV7-2 and TRBJ2-7, with D uncertain. Germline V gives CDR1 SGHTA, CDR2 FQGNSA. Trimming cost V 3 bases and J 0 bases, with 6 bases left between them. The CDR3 runs 13 residues. The CDR3 coding sequence is TGTGCCAGCAGCTTGGACCTCTCCTACGAGCAGTACTTC. Translated: CASSLDLSYEQYF. Using reference TRBV7-2 and TRBJ2-7 for the parts outside the CDR3, the full variable domain is GAGVSQSPSNKVTEKGKDVELRCDPISGHTALYWYRQSLGQGLEFLIYFQGNSAPDKSGLPSDRFSAERTGGSVSTLTIQRTQQEDSAVYLCASSLDLSYEQYFGPGTRLTVT.

There are many counts of this clonotype. The V gene is TRBV7-2, the J gene TRBJ1-2, with D possibly being TRBD1 (5 bases). Trimming left V 1 base short and J 8 bases short, with 8 bases between. Looked up from germline, CDR1 is SGHTA and CDR2 is FQGNSA. The CDR3 extends over 12 amino acids. CDR3 residues: CASSLGGGGYTF. CDR3 sequence (DNA): TGTGCCAGCAGCTTAGGGGGGGGAGGCTACACCTTC.

This clonotype has more than one count but fewer than ten. This CDR3 reads CASSYLRHNLNTGELFF. Written as DNA, the CDR3 is TGTGCCAGCAGTTATCTTCGACACAACCTGAACACCGGGGAGCTGTTTTTT. The chain uses TRBV6-5 and TRBJ2-2; no definite D call. The germline V and J ends were trimmed by 3 bases and 1 base, with 15 bases remaining between them. The CDR3 covers 17 residues. Germline V CDR1 and CDR2: MNHEY, SVGAGI.

This chain links TRBV20-1 with TRBJ2-5; the match to TRBD1 covers 9 bases. The CDR3 spans 15 residues. CDR1 and CDR2 (germline): DFQATT, SNEGSKA (reference sequence). The trim removed 4 bases at V and 4 bases at J, leaving 10 bases unmatched. CDR3 nucleotide sequence: TGCAGTGCTACACCGGGACAGGGAACCGGAGAGACCCAGTACTTC. Residues: CSATPGQGTGETQYF.

This clonotype was counted only a few times. This rearrangement joins TRBV5-6 to TRBJ2-3; either TRBD1 or TRBD2 may supply D (5 bases each). Trimming shortened V by 0 bases and J by 7 bases, and 12 bases separated the two germline ends. CDR3 length equals 14 residues. Germline lookup yields CDR1 SGHDT and CDR2 YYEEEE. CDR3 sequence (DNA): TGTGCCAGCAGCTTGGCGGGACGGAGTCATACGCAGTATTTT. Translation: CASSLAGRSHTQYF.

V is TRBV11-2 and J is TRBJ1-2; D is possibly TRBD1 (5 bases). CDR3 length: 16 residues. Trimming cost V 0 bases and J 6 bases, with 17 bases left between them. CDR1 and CDR2 (germline): SGHAT, FQNNGV. CDR3: CASSLEETGSRNGYTF. The CDR3 nucleotides read TGTGCCAGCAGCTTAGAGGAAACAGGTTCGAGGAATGGCTACACCTTC.

This clonotype came up a few times. The rearrangement links TRBV7-2 to TRBJ2-1; 8 nucleotides line up with TRBD2. Germline V gives CDR1 SGHTA, CDR2 FQGNSA. The CDR3 length is 15 residues. The J segment lost 4 bases and the V segment lost 7 bases, leaving 9 bases of the junction unmatched. The CDR3 sequence: CASNPRGGPYNEQFF. The CDR3 bases are TGTGCCAGCAACCCCCGGGGGGGGCCATACAATGAGCAGTTCTTC.

In this sample, this clonotype turned up many times. Germline is not matched at one junction end, which may reflect a read error. The CDR3: CATSGENSPLHF. The DNA of the CDR3 is TGTGCCACCAGCGGAGAAAATTCACCCCTCCACTTT. The chain employs TRBV15 and TRBJ1-6; no firm D call. The germline gives CDR1 LNHNV, CDR2 YYDKDF (reference sequence). The CDR3 sequence is 12 residues long.

This chain joins TRBV6-1 and TRBJ1-5, with 7 bases fitting TRBD1. Germline V gives CDR1 MNHNS, CDR2 SASEGT. The CDR3 contains 15 residues. After removal of 6 bases from V and 1 base from J, the junction contained 6 bases not matched to a gene. DNA of the CDR3: TGTGCCAGCAGGTCCGGGACAGTCAGCAATCAGCCCCAGCATTTT. This codes for CASRSGTVSNQPQHF.

This clonotype was counted a few times. This sequence joins TRBV29-1 and TRBJ2-3, with TRBD2 matching over 8 bases. The V segment lost 4 bases and the J segment 4 bases; nucleotides outside the gene matches: 1. In germline, CDR1 is SQVTM, CDR2 ANQGSEA. The CDR3 loop spans 12 amino acids. CDR3 DNA sequence: TGCAGCGTTGCGCGGGAGGCAGATACGCAGTATTTT. This encodes CSVAREADTQYF.

This chain's CDR3 is CASSQFPGETQYF. The CDR3 region has the DNA TGTGCCAGCAGCCAGTTCCCGGGCGAGACCCAGTACTTC. The V gene is TRBV4-2, the J gene TRBJ2-5; D uncertain. This CDR3 comprises 13 residues. CDR1 and CDR2 from the germline V gene are LGHNA and YNFKEQ. Trimming left V 3 bases short and J 5 bases short, with 10 bases between.

This clonotype was picked up a small number of times. The J gene is TRBJ1-1, the V gene TRBV20-1; D call uncertain. In germline, CDR1 is DFQATT, CDR2 SNEGSKA (reference sequence). The V end was cut by 2 bases, the J end by 1 base, with 8 bases between. CDR3 length: 13 amino acids. The CDR3: CSARIAGNTEAFF. The CDR3 coding sequence is TGCAGTGCTAGAATTGCGGGGAACACTGAAGCTTTCTTT.